The 8 T cell receptor beta chains below come from one sample, sequenced in a study of T cells in Graves' hyperthyroidism and ophthalmopathy. Amplified regions were TCR beta CDR3 sequences from RNA transcripts. The TCR CDR3 was amplified in a first-round RT-PCR using the HTBI primer set. Using its own MiXCR run on the multiplex PCR reads, TCRdb lists one record per CDR3 protein. The sample yields some 620,000 distinct CDR3 sequences, around 15% seen once. The sample taken for sequencing was blood. Every receptor here comes from a woman aged 30 to 39 with Graves' hyperthyroidism.

This clonotype was recorded many times. The V call is TRBV28, the J call TRBJ1-3; D call uncertain. Trimming removed 2 bases at V and 3 bases at J, with 17 bases between. Germline CDR1 and CDR2: MDHEN and SYDVKM. The CDR3 runs to 17 residues. The CDR3: CASSLPSSMSIGNTIYF. In DNA form, the CDR3 reads TGTGCCAGCAGTTTACCCTCCTCAATGAGTATTGGAAACACCATATATTTT.

CDR3 nucleotides: TGCAGTGCTGCCGTGCTAGCGGGGTTCACAGATACGCAGTATTTT. Translating gives CSAAVLAGFTDTQYF. V usage is TRBV20-1 and J usage is TRBJ2-3, with 9 bases identical to TRBD2. Germline loops: CDR1 DFQATT, CDR2 SNEGSKA (reference sequence). The CDR3 runs to 15 residues. V gave up 5 bases and J gave up 2 bases; unmatched junction bases: 8.

The rearrangement joins TRBV2 to TRBJ1-6; D is ambiguous. Per the germline V gene, CDR1 is SNHLY and CDR2 is FYNNEI. The ends were cut back, 7 bases at V and 9 bases at J, with 13 bases in the middle. The CDR3 covers 13 residues. CDR3 sequence (DNA): TGTGCCAGCAAAGATTACAGAGCTTCACCCCTCCACTTT. It is translated as CASKDYRASPLHF.

The V and J genes are TRBV19 and TRBJ1-5; 8 bases match TRBD1. This CDR3 contains 15 residues. Germline V gene data show CDR1 as LNHDA and CDR2 as SQIVND (reference sequence). Unmatched junction bases numbered 8, after V lost 6 bases and J lost 4 bases. The CDR3 coding sequence is TGTGCCAGTAGCACCGACAGGGGAGTAAATCAGCCCCAGCATTTT. It encodes CASSTDRGVNQPQHF.

This clonotype was found a few times. The rearrangement joins TRBV7-3 to TRBJ2-1; D remains unclear. CDR3 length: 13 amino acids. CDR1 and CDR2 (germline): SGHTA, FQGTGA. The V end lost 5 bases, the J end lost 5 bases, and 10 bases lay between the germline ends. The CDR3 region is CASSATANNEQFF. In DNA form, the CDR3 reads TGTGCCAGCAGCGCGACTGCCAACAATGAGCAGTTCTTC.

This sequence joins TRBV12-3 or TRBV12-4 and TRBJ2-7; a weak D match, TRBD2 (5 bases). The CDR3 is 13 amino acids. V lost 7 bases and J 6 bases, leaving 16 bases between the germline ends. CDR3: CASTLNSVGEQYF. The CDR3 DNA is TGTGCCAGCACCCTGAATAGCGTCGGCGAGCAGTACTTC.

The V and J genes are TRBV20-1 and TRBJ2-3, with TRBD2 identical over 13 bases. V was pared by 4 bases and J by 4 bases, with 8 bases of the junction left unmatched. This CDR3 has 16 residues. Germline loops: CDR1 DFQATT, CDR2 SNEGSKA (reference sequence). The CDR3 sequence is CSAKGLAGFHSDTQYF. The CDR3 DNA follows: TGCAGTGCTAAGGGACTAGCGGGGTTCCATTCAGATACGCAGTATTTT.

The table lists this clonotype with many counts. J is TRBJ1-6 and V is TRBV28, with D possibly matching TRBD1 (6 bases). CDR3 length: 12 amino acids. Trimming removed 7 bases at V and 6 bases at J, with 7 bases between. CDR1 and CDR2 (germline): MDHEN, SYDVKM. The DNA for the CDR3 is TGTGCCAGCAACAGGGTTAATTCACCCCTCCACTTT. Its protein product is CASNRVNSPLHF.